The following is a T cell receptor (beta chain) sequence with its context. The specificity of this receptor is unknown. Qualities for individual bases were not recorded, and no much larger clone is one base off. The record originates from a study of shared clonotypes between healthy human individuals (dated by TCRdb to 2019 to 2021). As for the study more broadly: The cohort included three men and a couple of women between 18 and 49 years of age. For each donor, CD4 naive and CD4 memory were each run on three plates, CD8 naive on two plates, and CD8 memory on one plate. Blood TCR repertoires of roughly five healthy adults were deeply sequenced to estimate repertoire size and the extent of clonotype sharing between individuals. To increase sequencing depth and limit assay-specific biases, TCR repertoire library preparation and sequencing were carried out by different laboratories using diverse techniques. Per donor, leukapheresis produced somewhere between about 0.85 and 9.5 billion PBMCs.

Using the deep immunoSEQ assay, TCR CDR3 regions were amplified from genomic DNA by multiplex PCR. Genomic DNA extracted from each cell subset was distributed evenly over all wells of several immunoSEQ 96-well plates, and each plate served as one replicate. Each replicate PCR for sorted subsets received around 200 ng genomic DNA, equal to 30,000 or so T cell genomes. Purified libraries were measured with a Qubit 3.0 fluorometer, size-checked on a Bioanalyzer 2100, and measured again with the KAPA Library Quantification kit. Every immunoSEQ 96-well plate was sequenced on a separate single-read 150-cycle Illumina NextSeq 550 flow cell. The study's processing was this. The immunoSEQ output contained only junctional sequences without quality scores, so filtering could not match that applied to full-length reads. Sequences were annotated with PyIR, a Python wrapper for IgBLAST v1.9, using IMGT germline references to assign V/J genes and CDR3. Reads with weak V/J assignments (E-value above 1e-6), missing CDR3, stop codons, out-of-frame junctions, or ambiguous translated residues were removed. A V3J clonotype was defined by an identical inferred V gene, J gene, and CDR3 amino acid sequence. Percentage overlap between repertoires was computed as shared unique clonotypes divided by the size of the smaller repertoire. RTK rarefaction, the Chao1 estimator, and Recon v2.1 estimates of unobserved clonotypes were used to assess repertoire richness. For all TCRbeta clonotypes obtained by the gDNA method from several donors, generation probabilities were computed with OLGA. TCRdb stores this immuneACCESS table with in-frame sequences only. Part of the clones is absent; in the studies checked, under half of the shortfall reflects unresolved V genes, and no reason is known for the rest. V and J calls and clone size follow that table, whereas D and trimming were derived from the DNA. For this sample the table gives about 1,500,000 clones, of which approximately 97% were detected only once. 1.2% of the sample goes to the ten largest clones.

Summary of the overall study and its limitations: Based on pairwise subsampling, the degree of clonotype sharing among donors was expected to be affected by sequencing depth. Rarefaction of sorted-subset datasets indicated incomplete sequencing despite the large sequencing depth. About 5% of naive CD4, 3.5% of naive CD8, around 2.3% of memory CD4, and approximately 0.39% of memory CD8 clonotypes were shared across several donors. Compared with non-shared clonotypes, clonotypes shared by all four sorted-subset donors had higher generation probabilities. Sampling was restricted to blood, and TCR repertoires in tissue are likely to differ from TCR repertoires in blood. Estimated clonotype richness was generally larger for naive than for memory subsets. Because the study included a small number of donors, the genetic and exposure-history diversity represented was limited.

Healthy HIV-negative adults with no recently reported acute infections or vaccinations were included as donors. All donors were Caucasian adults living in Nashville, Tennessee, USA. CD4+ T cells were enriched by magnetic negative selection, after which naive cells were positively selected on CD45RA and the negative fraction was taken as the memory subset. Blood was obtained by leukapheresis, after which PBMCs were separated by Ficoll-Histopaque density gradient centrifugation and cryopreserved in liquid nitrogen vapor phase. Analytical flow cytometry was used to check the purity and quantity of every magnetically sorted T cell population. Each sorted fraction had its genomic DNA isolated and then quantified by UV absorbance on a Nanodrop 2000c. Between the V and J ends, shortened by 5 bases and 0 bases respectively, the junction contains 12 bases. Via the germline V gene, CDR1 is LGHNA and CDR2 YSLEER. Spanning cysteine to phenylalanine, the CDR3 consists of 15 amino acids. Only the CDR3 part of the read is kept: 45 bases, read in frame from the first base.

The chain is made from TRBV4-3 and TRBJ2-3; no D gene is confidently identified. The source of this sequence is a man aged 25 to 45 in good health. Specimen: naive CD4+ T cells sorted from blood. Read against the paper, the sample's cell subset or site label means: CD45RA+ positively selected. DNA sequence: TGCGCCAGCAGCGTAGGAAGCCGGAGCACAGATACGCAGTATTTT. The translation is CASSVGSRSTDTQYF.